Below, one T cell receptor (beta chain) is given with its context. This clonotype appeared a single time. Its antigen is still unknown. No much larger clonotype is one base removed from it; base qualities were not supplied. The data were taken from a study of blood T cells in healthy people across ages (dated by TCRdb to 2013 to 2016). The study in broad terms: In model experiments, roughly one uniquely barcoded TCR beta cDNA molecule per two T cells was captured by template switching. The study measured age-related changes in TCR beta repertoire diversity using deep sequencing normalized with unique cDNA molecular identifiers. Donors were grouped into four age groups: young (average 16 years), middle-aged (39), aged (roughly 67) and long-lived (approximately 82). To avoid experimental bias, donors of different ages were spread randomly across the sequencing lanes. For two donors (one aged 18 to 30 and one aged 80 or older), the study analyzed two additional independent replicas of 1 million unique cDNA reads from the same blood draw.

The CDR3, cysteine through phenylalanine, is 15 amino acids long. The sequence is cut down to CDR3 DNA, 45 bases in frame from base 1. Via the germline V gene, CDR1 is SGHTA and CDR2 FQGTGA. Trimming removed 7 bases from V and 1 base from J; the gene matches leave 3 bases unexplained. The donors were around 39 Caucasian individuals from Russia, aged roughly 6 to 100 years, who were systemically healthy. Approximately 9.3 milliliters of peripheral blood were collected from each donor into EDTA-treated Vacutainer tubes. Ficoll-Paque density-gradient centrifugation was used to isolate PBMCs, with at least 6 million per sample. Trizol reagent was used to extract total RNA from PBMCs, with at least 6 micrograms per sample. Naive CD45RAhigh/CD27high T cell percentages were measured by flow cytometry on a PBMC aliquot from every donor. The receptor library was made with 5' RACE. The instrument given in TCRdb is Illumina HiSeq 2500. A second PCR of about 7 to 12 cycles was performed with a sample-barcoded 5' primer and a J-beta primer mix. A unique molecular identifier was introduced onto each TCR beta cDNA molecule by a template-switch 5' adaptor carrying 12 random nucleotides. Each sample yielded at least 3 million CDR3-containing paired-end reads. The Mint cDNA synthesis kit, primed by a TRBC-specific oligonucleotide, was used to synthesize first-strand cDNA from all RNA. After uracil-DNA glycosylase treatment, a first 18-cycle PCR used universal primers M1SS and BC2_uni_R on all cDNA. Under the source paper's analysis protocol: For normalization, 1 million high-quality reads, each with a distinct molecular identifier, were randomly selected from each sample. Instead of being binned into consensus sequences, reads with shared molecular identifiers were discarded. MiTCR, with a Q25 quality threshold and the strictest error-elimination algorithm, was used for CDR3 identification, clonotype clustering and error correction. A nonparametric unseen species model with Euler transformation was used to estimate a lower bound on total TCR beta diversity. The public reads were reanalyzed by TCRdb: fastp trimming at Q25, MiXCR alignment, in-frame beta chains only. Identical CDR3 protein sequences are pooled into one entry, listed with their most common genes and DNA. TCRdb's processing, not the study's, gives the V and J calls here. A total of around 990,000 distinct CDR3 sequences appear in this sample, more than 30% of them only once. The ten largest clones add up to around 13% of the sample.

Here is what the overall study found, with its caveats: The long-lived group showed more naive CD4+ T cells, fewer expanded clones and increased TCR diversity than the aged group, suggesting age selection. Estimates of total diversity based on one million sequenced T cells were regarded as lower bounds and as underestimates. Donor CMV infection status was unknown, potentially confounding age-related changes in expanded clonotypes. Conclusive comparison of naive and antigen-experienced compartments was prevented by the profiling of bulk unsorted PBMCs. Observed TCR beta diversity per million T cells fell roughly linearly with age, and a significant reduction was already apparent by age roughly 40. There was a strong correlation between observed TCR beta diversity and the percentage of naive T cells measured by flow cytometry.

This TCR came from a man aged 18 to 29 in good health. The chain uses TRBV7-3 and TRBJ2-2, with 10 bases aligning to TRBD2. The sequenced sample consisted of blood. The DNA reads TGTGCCAGCACCGTAGCGGGGGGGAACACCGGGGAGCTGTTTTTT. The encoded protein is CASTVAGGNTGELFF.